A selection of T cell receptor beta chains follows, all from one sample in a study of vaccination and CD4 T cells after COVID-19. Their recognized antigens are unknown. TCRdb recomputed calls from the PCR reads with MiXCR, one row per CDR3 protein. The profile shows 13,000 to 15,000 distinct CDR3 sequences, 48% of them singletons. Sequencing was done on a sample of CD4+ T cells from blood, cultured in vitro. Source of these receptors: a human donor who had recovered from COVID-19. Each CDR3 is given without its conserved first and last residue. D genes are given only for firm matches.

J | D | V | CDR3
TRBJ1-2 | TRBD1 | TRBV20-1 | SAKTGTGAYGYT
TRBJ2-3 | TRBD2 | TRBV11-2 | ASSLDPLLAGGTDTQY
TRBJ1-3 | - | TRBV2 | ASSFSGPSGNTIY
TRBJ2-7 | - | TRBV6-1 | ASRRIRQQVRQAAYEQY
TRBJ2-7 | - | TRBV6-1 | ASTSTQSSYEQY
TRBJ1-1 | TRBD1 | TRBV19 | ASGPPGQLMNTEAF
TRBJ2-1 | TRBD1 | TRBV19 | ASTKGQGVSEQF
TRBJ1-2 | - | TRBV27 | ASKTGPDYGYT
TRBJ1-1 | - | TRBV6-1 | AGSGAWDTEAF
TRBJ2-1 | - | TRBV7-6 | ASSLARRLEDEQF
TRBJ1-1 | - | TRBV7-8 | ASSPQGGLGEAF
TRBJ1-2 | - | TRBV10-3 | AISGRSDYGYT
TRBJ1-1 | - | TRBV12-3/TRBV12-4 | ASSSRGSTEAF
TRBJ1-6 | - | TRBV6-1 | ASSRQSSYNSPLH
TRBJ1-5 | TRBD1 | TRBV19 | ASTKGQGVTQPQH
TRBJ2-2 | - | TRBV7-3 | ASRYGRNTGELF
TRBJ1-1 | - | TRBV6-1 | ASSLYSGRPGTEAF
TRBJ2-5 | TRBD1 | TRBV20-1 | SARQGGETQY
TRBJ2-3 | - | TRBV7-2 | ASSFRDTQY
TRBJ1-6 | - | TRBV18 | ASRSGFNNSPLH
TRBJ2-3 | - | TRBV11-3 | ASSPYGTDTQY
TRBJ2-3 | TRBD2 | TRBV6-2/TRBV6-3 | ASSEPSGGTDTQY
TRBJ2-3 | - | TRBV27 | ASSPFGTMTSDTQY
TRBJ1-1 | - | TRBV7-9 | ASSLVEGRNTEAF
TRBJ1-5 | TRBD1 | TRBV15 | ATSRSGTGGLQPQH
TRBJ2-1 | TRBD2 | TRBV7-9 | ASRSGADEQF
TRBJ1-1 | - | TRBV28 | ASSSLTGKNTEAF
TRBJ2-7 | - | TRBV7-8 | ASSLWSVVDYEQY
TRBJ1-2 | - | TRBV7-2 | ASRMAGAGYGYT
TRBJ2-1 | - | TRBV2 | ASTSYNEQF
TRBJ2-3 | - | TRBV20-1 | SALGPSTDTQY
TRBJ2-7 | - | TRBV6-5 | ASSYGREAYEQY
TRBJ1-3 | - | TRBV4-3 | ASSQSVQAGDTIY
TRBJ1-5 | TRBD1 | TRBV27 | ASRRQGGNQPQH
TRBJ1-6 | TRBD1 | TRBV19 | ASSQTGPKSPLH
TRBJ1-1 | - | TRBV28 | ASSTSQGEWAEAF
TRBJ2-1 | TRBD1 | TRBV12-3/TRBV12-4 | ASSPQGVGLLRNEQF
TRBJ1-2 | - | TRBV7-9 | ASSPRGAGNYGYT
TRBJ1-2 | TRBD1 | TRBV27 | ASSMGQGAYGYT